The 24 T cell receptor beta chains below all came from one sample that was sequenced in a study of T cell responses to AZD1222 COVID-19 vaccine. Profiling relied on immunoSEQ multiplex PCR, and the TCRdb table lists in-frame clones only, not all of them. The data show roughly 120,000 clones, about 85% seen once. This specimen consisted of peripheral blood, obtained 28 days after the second AZD1222 dose. Receptors originate from an adult who received the AZD1222 COVID-19 vaccine.

This clone was counted once. CDR3: CASSLSHGNKNIQYF. In nucleotides, the CDR3 is TGTGCCAGCAGCCTCAGTCACGGCAACAAAAACATTCAGTACTTC. This chain joins TRBV11-3 and TRBJ2-4; D gene ambiguous. The length of the CDR3 is 15 residues. CDR1 SGHNT and CDR2 YENEEA come from the germline V gene. Trimming cost V 5 bases and J 3 bases, with 14 bases left between them.

The chain uses TRBV11-2 and TRBJ2-7; D gene unclear. The germline CDR1 and CDR2 sequences are SGHAT and FQNNGV. This CDR3 is built from 15 residues. V was cut by 7 bases and J by 1 base, with 17 bases left in between. CDR3 loop: CASKPGLGVSYEQYF. The DNA for the CDR3 is TGTGCCAGCAAACCGGGTCTTGGGGTGTCCTACGAGCAGTACTTC.

This sequence joins TRBV30 and TRBJ2-3, with D perhaps assigned TRBD1 or TRBD2 (6 bases each). Between the trimmed V and J ends, which lost 0 bases and 6 bases, there was a span of 13 bases. The CDR3 contains 14 residues. Per the germline V gene, CDR1 is GTSNPN and CDR2 is SVGIG (reference sequence). The CDR3 reads CAWSVSGATDTQYF. The CDR3, as DNA: TGTGCCTGGAGTGTATCGGGGGCCACCGATACGCAGTATTTT.

The CDR3 DNA is TGCGCCAGCAGCTGGGGGACAGTCTCTGGCTACACCTTC. Residues: CASSWGTVSGYTF. V usage is TRBV5-1 and J usage is TRBJ1-2; 7 bases are a match to TRBD1. This CDR3 is 13 amino acids long. With V trimmed by 3 bases and J by 7 bases, 6 bases remained unmatched. CDR1 and CDR2 (germline): SGHRS, YFSETQ.

The chain joins TRBV3-1 (or the pseudogene TRBV3-2) to TRBJ1-2; 7 bases fit TRBD1. The CDR3 runs to 17 residues. The germline gives CDR1 LGHDT, CDR2 YNNKEL (reference sequence). The V segment lost 6 bases and the J segment 1 base; nucleotides outside the gene matches: 14. The CDR3 here is CASRLNRGFSSNYGYTF. CDR3 bases: TGTGCCAGCAGACTTAACAGGGGCTTTTCGAGTAACTATGGCTACACCTTC.

The chain joins TRBV7-2 to TRBJ2-2, with TRBD2 matching over 7 bases. Germline CDR1 SGHTA, CDR2 FQGNSA. V gave up 4 bases and J gave up 2 bases; unmatched junction bases: 13. The CDR3 runs 18 residues. CDR3 coding DNA: TGTGCCAGCAGCTCTCCGGGGGGTGGGCTAGCCAACACCGGGGAGCTGTTTTTT. It encodes CASSSPGGGLANTGELFF.

The chain uses TRBV19 and TRBJ2-7, with 7 bases lining up with TRBD2. Germline loops: CDR1 LNHDA, CDR2 SQIVND (reference sequence). With 6 bases clipped from V and 4 bases from J, the junction kept 3 bases outside the gene matches. The CDR3 consists of 12 residues. DNA for the CDR3: TGTGCCAGTAGCCTTAGCGGGTACGAGCAGTACTTC. Its translation is CASSLSGYEQYF. Together with reference TRBV19 and TRBJ2-7, the CDR3 gives the full variable domain: DGGITQSPKYLFRKEGQNVTLSCEQNLNHDAMYWYRQDPGQGLRLIYYSQIVNDFQKGDIAEGYSVSREKKESFPLTVTSAQKNPTAFYLCASSLSGYEQYFGPGTRLTVT.

This chain links TRBV6-6 with TRBJ2-7; no reliable D call. In germline, CDR1 is MNHNY, CDR2 SVGAGI (reference sequence). This CDR3 comprises 12 residues. The CDR3, as DNA: TGTGTCGCCACCGAGGACGGCCACGAGCAGTACTTC. It codes for CVATEDGHEQYF.

The J gene is TRBJ2-1, the V gene TRBV29-1; TRBD1 matches 7 bases. The germline CDR1 and CDR2 sequences are SQVTM and ANQGSEA. J lost 3 bases, V lost 5 bases, and 19 bases had no gene match. CDR3 length: 18 residues. In nucleotides, the CDR3 is TGCAGCGTTATCCTCGTCGCGACAGGGTCTCAGGGCTACAATGAGCAGTTCTTC. The encoded protein is CSVILVATGSQGYNEQFF.

This clone was counted once. V usage is TRBV28 and J usage is TRBJ2-1, with D hard to call. The CDR3 covers 15 residues. Trimming removed 7 bases at V and 4 bases at J, with 17 bases between. Germline assignment: CDR1 MDHEN and CDR2 SYDVKM. Here the CDR3 reads CASTSPGLGYNEQFF. The DNA for the CDR3 is TGTGCCAGCACCTCCCCCGGGTTGGGTTACAATGAGCAGTTCTTC.

The V and J genes are TRBV5-8 and TRBJ1-2; perhaps TRBD1 as D (5 bases). Germline CDR1 and CDR2: SGHTS and YDEGEE. V was cut by 6 bases and J by 0 bases, with 15 bases left in between. The CDR3 consists of 15 residues. The DNA for the CDR3 is TGTGCCAGCACCCTGGGGACCAGCACTAACTATGGCTACACCTTC. Its translation: CASTLGTSTNYGYTF.

This clone came up once. The V gene is TRBV28, the J gene TRBJ1-4; D might be TRBD1 (5 bases). CDR1 is MDHEN and CDR2 is SYDVKM in the germline V gene. V shed 3 bases and J shed 8 bases, with 16 bases lying between them. The length of the CDR3 is 15 residues. The CDR3: CASSLSDRRGEKLFF. For the CDR3, the DNA is TGTGCCAGCAGTTTGTCGGATAGGAGGGGAGAAAAACTGTTTTTT.

V and J are TRBV5-1 and TRBJ2-3; D is possibly TRBD2 (5 bases). The CDR3 is 15 residues long. The germline gives CDR1 SGHRS, CDR2 YFSETQ. Deletions cut 0 bases from V and 4 bases from J, with 12 bases between. This chain's CDR3 is CASSLGPLRADTQYF. CDR3 DNA sequence: TGCGCCAGCAGCTTGGGCCCCCTGAGGGCAGATACGCAGTATTTT.

V gene TRBV7-6 combines with J gene TRBJ1-1; TRBD1 aligns across 7 bases. Trimming cost V 6 bases and J 4 bases; bases outside gene matches: 11. The CDR3 length is 15 residues. CDR1 and CDR2 (germline): SGHVS, FNYEAQ. The CDR3 DNA follows: TGTGCCAGCAGTTTCGACACAGGGGACCGCACTGAAGCTTTCTTT. Protein sequence: CASSFDTGDRTEAFF.

The V call is TRBV6-5, the J call TRBJ1-6, with 8 bases lining up with TRBD1. Germline trimming cut 5 bases from V and 6 bases from J; bases unmatched to any gene: 6. This CDR3 has 15 residues. Germline CDR1 and CDR2: MNHEY and SVGAGI. The CDR3 region is CASSTLGQVNSPLHF. DNA of the CDR3: TGTGCCAGCAGTACCTTGGGACAGGTTAATTCACCCCTCCACTTT.

This chain uses TRBV7-3 with TRBJ1-1, with D uncertain. This CDR3 region has 13 residues. Germline values: CDR1 SGHTA, CDR2 FQGTGA. V dropped 5 bases and J dropped 4 bases, with 11 bases sitting between them. CDR3 sequence reads: CASSRFQVTEAFF. The CDR3 DNA sequence: TGTGCCAGCAGCCGTTTCCAGGTCACTGAAGCTTTCTTT. The full variable domain, in which reference TRBV7-3 and TRBJ1-1 provide the parts outside the CDR3, is GAGVSQTPSNKVTEKGKYVELRCDPISGHTALYWYRQSLGQGPEFLIYFQGTGAADDSGLPNDRFFAVRPEGSVSTLKIQRTERGDSAVYLCASSRFQVTEAFFGQGTRLTVV.

V usage is TRBV29-1 and J usage is TRBJ2-1; 14 nucleotides agree with TRBD2. Germline loops: CDR1 SQVTM, CDR2 ANQGSEA. CDR3 length: 16 residues. With V trimmed by 4 bases and J by 5 bases, 7 bases remained unmatched. CDR3 region: CSVVPGLAGADNEQFF. In nucleotides, the CDR3 is TGCAGCGTTGTCCCGGGACTAGCGGGGGCGGACAATGAGCAGTTCTTC.

This clone was detected only a few times. V gene TRBV19 combines with J gene TRBJ1-3, with D hard to call. This CDR3 region has 14 residues. The V gene's germline CDR1 is LNHDA and CDR2 SQIVND (reference sequence). V lost 8 bases and J lost 0, with 11 bases in between. The CDR3 DNA sequence: TGTGCCAGTTCATACAGAGCCTCTGGAAACACCATATATTTT. Its translation is CASSYRASGNTIYF.

V is TRBV7-6 and J is TRBJ1-1; 9 bases map to TRBD1. Per germline, CDR1 SGHVS and CDR2 FNYEAQ. The length of the CDR3 is 16 residues. The trim removed 5 bases at V and 3 bases at J, leaving 10 bases unmatched. The CDR3 region is CASSLRGDRVDTEAFF. Here the CDR3 DNA reads TGTGCCAGCAGCCTAAGAGGGGACAGGGTAGACACTGAAGCTTTCTTT.

The V and J genes are TRBV5-1 and TRBJ1-2; D is unclear. The CDR3 sequence is 13 residues long. CDR1 SGHRS and CDR2 YFSETQ come from the germline V gene. V lost 4 bases to trimming and J lost 0 bases, with 7 bases between them. The CDR3 loop reads CASSGTANYGYTF. For the CDR3, the DNA is TGCGCCAGCAGCGGAACAGCTAACTATGGCTACACCTTC.

This clone has just one count. V is TRBV9 and J is TRBJ1-4; weak D call: TRBD1 (6 bases). Germline values: CDR1 SGDLS, CDR2 YYNGEE. This CDR3 has 14 residues. Trimming left V 5 bases short and J 7 bases short, with 15 bases between. The CDR3 nucleotides are TGTGCCAGCAGTTACACCGGGACAAGTGAAAAACTGTTTTTT. It translates to CASSYTGTSEKLFF.

The rearrangement joins TRBV4-1 to TRBJ2-7; D may be TRBD1 (5 bases). V was cut by 2 bases and J by 2 bases, with 13 bases left in between. CDR1 MGHRA and CDR2 YSYEKL come from the germline V gene. The CDR3 runs 15 residues. The chain's CDR3 is CASSQSVTETYEQYF. DNA of the CDR3: TGCGCCAGCAGCCAATCCGTGACAGAGACCTACGAGCAGTACTTC.

This chain joins TRBV5-6 and TRBJ1-4, with D unclear. Trimming took off 4 bases at V and 9 bases at J, with 13 bases between the two ends. CDR1 and CDR2 (germline): SGHDT, YYEEEE. There are 13 residues in the CDR3. DNA for the CDR3: TGTGCCAGCAGCGACCTCCGGTGGAAAAAACTGTTTTTT. Translating it yields CASSDLRWKKLFF.

This clone was found once. The chain uses TRBV6-2 or TRBV6-3 and TRBJ1-5, with TRBD1 matching over 8 bases. With V trimmed by 0 bases and J by 0 bases, 7 bases remained unmatched. The germline gives CDR1 MNHEY, CDR2 SVGEGT. CDR3 length: 18 amino acids. CDR3 in DNA: TGTGCCAGCAGTTACTCTCCGGGACAGGATAATAGCAATCAGCCCCAGCATTTT. It codes for CASSYSPGQDNSNQPQHF.